A selection of T cell receptor beta chains follows, all from one sample in a study of CD8 T cells in ankylosing spondylitis. MiXCR was run by TCRdb on the 5' RACE reads, yielding one entry per CDR3 protein. This table has 700,000 to 1,000,000 distinct CDR3 sequences, about 11% appearing once. The sample comprised blood, either unsorted or a sorted T cell fraction (not recorded which). The receptors were sampled from a male donor with ankylosing spondylitis. Both conserved end residues are part of each CDR3. Fields, in order: V gene, J gene, D gene, clone size, CDR3 protein, CDR3 DNA. A D gene is named only where the DNA matches it firmly. Expanded clones are given a class, and other clones once, few, many or no size at all.

TRBV5-1	TRBJ2-1	-	-	CASSLTHQTSSYNEQFF	TGCGCCAGCAGCCTAACCCACCAAACGAGCTCCTACAATGAGCAGTTCTTC
TRBV29-1	TRBJ2-2	-	many	CSVAKVGELFF	TGCAGCGTTGCAAAGGTCGGGGAGCTGTTTTTT
TRBV20-1	TRBJ1-4	-	-	CSARGGPGPNEKLFF	TGCAGTGCTAGAGGGGGTCCAGGTCCCAATGAAAAACTGTTTTTT
TRBV27	TRBJ1-5	TRBD1	-	CASSRRGTGRDQPQHF	TGTGCCAGCAGCCGGAGGGGGACAGGGAGGGATCAGCCCCAGCATTTT
TRBV5-5	TRBJ2-6	-	once	CATNVLTF	TGTGCCACCAACGTCCTGACTTTC
TRBV20-1	TRBJ1-5	-	-	CSASNGWGNQPQHF	TGCAGTGCTAGCAATGGATGGGGCAATCAGCCCCAGCATTTT
TRBV11-2	TRBJ2-1	TRBD2	few	CASSLPAGRDNEQFF	TGTGCCAGCAGCTTACCAGCGGGGAGAGACAATGAGCAGTTCTTC
TRBV7-2	TRBJ2-7	-	many	CASSLRGPPSYEQYF	TGTGCCAGCAGCCTAAGGGGACCGCCTTCCTACGAGCAGTACTTC
TRBV7-9	TRBJ2-5	TRBD2	-	CASSLTSGSEEGQYF	TGTGCCAGCAGCCTGACTAGCGGGAGTGAGGAGGGCCAGTACTTC
TRBV5-1	TRBJ1-2	-	many	CASSPVGGLYGYTF	TGCGCCAGCAGCCCGGTCGGAGGCCTATATGGCTACACCTTC
TRBV20-1	TRBJ2-1	-	-	CSAGEESSYNEQFF	TGCAGTGCTGGTGAGGAGAGCTCCTACAATGAGCAGTTCTTC
TRBV7-2	TRBJ2-7	TRBD2	-	CASSLSWGLSYEQYF	TGTGCCAGCAGCTTATCTTGGGGACTATCCTACGAGCAGTACTTC
TRBV5-6	TRBJ2-3	-	-	CASSLALINADTQYF	TGTGCCAGCAGCTTGGCCCTTATAAACGCAGATACGCAGTATTTT
TRBV7-8	TRBJ2-5	TRBD1	many	CASSPGQGYQETQYF	TGTGCCAGCAGCCCAGGACAGGGTTACCAAGAGACCCAGTACTTC
TRBV5-1	TRBJ2-1	TRBD1	-	CASSKGTGVNDEQFF	TGCGCCAGCAGCAAAGGGACAGGGGTGAACGATGAGCAGTTCTTC
TRBV7-2	TRBJ2-3	TRBD2	-	CASSLKLAGGITDTQYF	TGTGCCAGCAGCTTAAAACTAGCGGGGGGGATAACAGATACGCAGTATTTT
TRBV12-3/TRBV12-4	TRBJ2-2	TRBD1	few	CASSPMLNPGQRTGELFF	TGTGCCAGCAGCCCTATGCTAAATCCGGGACAGAGAACCGGGGAGCTGTTTTTT
TRBV10-3	TRBJ1-5	-	few	CAISESAGLGNQPQHF	TGTGCCATCAGTGAGTCGGCAGGGCTGGGCAATCAGCCCCAGCATTTT